The 18 T cell receptor beta chains below come from one sample, sequenced in a study of technical replicates of blood from several donors. Produced via immunoSEQ multiplex PCR; TCRdb's table is partial and in-frame only. The data contain approximately 60,000 clones, about 83% of them singletons. Source material: PBMCs. The source of these receptors is a human donor in good health. Some clones in this sample may be carry-over from other donors' samples.

The table lists this clone with a few counts. The chain uses TRBV21-1 and TRBJ2-7; the table's D call, TRBD1, has no DNA check behind it. TRBV21-1 is marked as a pseudogene. CDR3 length: 11 amino acids. CDR3 loop: CRGRGQWEQYF. The CDR3 DNA reads as TGTCGAGGCAGGGGGCAGTGGGAGCAGTACTTC.

J is TRBJ2-3 and V is TRBV10-3; 13 bases line up with TRBD2. The CDR3 is 13 residues long. After removal of 8 bases from V and 4 bases from J, the junction contained 0 bases not matched to a gene. Germline CDR1 ENHRY, CDR2 SYGVKD. This CDR3 is CAIGLAGADTQYF. CDR3 bases: TGTGCCATCGGACTAGCGGGAGCAGATACGCAGTATTTT.

V and J are TRBV7-8 and TRBJ2-2, with TRBD2 matching 9 bases. Germline assignment: CDR1 SGHVS and CDR2 FQNEAQ. The CDR3 has 17 amino acids. The V and J ends lost 5 bases and 6 bases, in that order; junction bases with no gene match: 13. The CDR3 region has the DNA TGTGCCAGCAGCCTCATGCCGAGCGGGAGGCCTCCCGGGGAGCTGTTTTTT. Protein product: CASSLMPSGRPPGELFF.

This clone has just one count. The chain combines TRBV12-5 with TRBJ2-7, with 9 nucleotides matching TRBD1. The CDR3 is 15 amino acids. Germline values: CDR1 LGHNT, CDR2 FRNRAP. The junction had 9 bases not matched to a gene; V was cut back by 4 bases and J by 5 bases. CDR3 DNA: TGTGCTAGTGGTTGGGGGACAGGGTGGTTCGACGAGCAGTACTTC. Its translation: CASGWGTGWFDEQYF.

CDR3 DNA sequence: TGTGCCAGCAAAGTGACAGGGGGCGCGGGCTACACCTTC. Translation gives CASKVTGGAGYTF. V usage is TRBV6-6 and J usage is TRBJ1-2; 10 bases are a match to TRBD1. V was pared by 7 bases and J by 8 bases, with 7 bases of the junction left unmatched. The CDR3 runs to 13 residues. Germline V lookup: CDR1 MNHNY, CDR2 SVGAGI (reference sequence).

Here the CDR3 reads CASSLVGRRLGETQYF. The CDR3 DNA sequence: TGTGCCAGCAGCTTGGTAGGCAGGAGGCTTGGGGAGACCCAGTACTTC. The rearrangement links TRBV5-5 to TRBJ2-5; D might be TRBD2 (5 bases). Looked up from germline, CDR1 is SGHKS and CDR2 is YYEKEE (reference sequence). V was trimmed by 0 bases and J by 5 bases, leaving 17 bases between them. CDR3 length equals 16 residues.

The genes are TRBV4-3 and TRBJ2-6; the D is unclear. This CDR3 contains 19 residues. Germline V CDR1 and CDR2: LGHNA, YSLEER. The V end was cut by 0 bases, the J end by 0 bases, with 15 bases between. The CDR3 protein is CASSQDLVHPSSGANVLTF. In DNA form, the CDR3 reads TGCGCCAGCAGCCAAGATCTTGTCCATCCTAGCTCTGGGGCCAACGTCCTGACTTTC.

This chain uses TRBV6-1 with TRBJ2-4; maybe TRBD1 (6 bases). V dropped 4 bases and J dropped 8 bases, with 15 bases sitting between them. The germline V gene encodes CDR1 MNHNS and CDR2 SASEGT. The CDR3 sequence is 14 residues long. The DNA for the CDR3 is TGTGCCAGCAGTGTGGTTGGGGGCGGAGACATTCAGTACTTC. It is translated as CASSVVGGGDIQYF.

V and J are TRBV9 and TRBJ1-3; no clear D. Trimming removed 5 bases at V and 0 bases at J, with 6 bases between. The CDR3 is made up of 13 amino acids. Looked up from germline, CDR1 is SGDLS and CDR2 is YYNGEE. CDR3 in amino acids: CASRSSSGNTIYF. CDR3 DNA sequence: TGTGCCAGCAGGTCCAGCTCTGGAAACACCATATATTTT.

This chain uses TRBV11-2 with TRBJ2-3; D is unclear. This CDR3 comprises 15 residues. Trimming pared 5 bases from V and 2 bases from J, leaving 14 bases between. The germline V gene encodes CDR1 SGHAT and CDR2 FQNNGV. The CDR3 region is CASSPALGPTDTQYF. CDR3 nucleotides: TGTGCCAGCAGCCCCGCCTTGGGCCCCACAGATACGCAGTATTTT.

This clone has just one count. The rearrangement links TRBV10-3 to TRBJ1-6; the D gene is possibly TRBD1 (6 bases). The CDR3 length is 14 residues. V was clipped by 5 bases and J by 7 bases, with 12 bases between them. Germline assignment: CDR1 ENHRY and CDR2 SYGVKD. CDR3 DNA: TGTGCCATCAGTACACAGGGTCAAAATTCACCCCTCCACTTT. It yields the protein CAISTQGQNSPLHF.

This clone appeared a few times. The chain uses TRBV6-5 and TRBJ2-2, with 10 bases aligning to TRBD1. The CDR3 has 14 residues. V gave up 7 bases and J gave up 4 bases; unmatched junction bases: 3. Germline V gene data show CDR1 as MNHEY and CDR2 as SVGAGI. The CDR3: CASTWTGGTGELFF. The CDR3 coding sequence is TGTGCCAGCACCTGGACAGGGGGCACCGGGGAGCTGTTTTTT.

V usage is TRBV7-9 and J usage is TRBJ1-4; TRBD1 might be the D (5 bases). In germline, CDR1 is SEHNR, CDR2 FQNEAQ (reference sequence). The V gene lost 5 bases and the J gene lost 1 base, with 11 bases spanning the gap. The CDR3 loop spans 15 amino acids. CDR3 residues: CASSTGGVTNEKLFF. The CDR3 nucleotides are TGTGCCAGCAGCACCGGGGGGGTAACTAATGAAAAACTGTTTTTT.

This clone turned up a few times. The rearrangement uses TRBV7-2 and TRBJ2-7; TRBD2 matches at 14 bases. J lost 6 bases, V lost 1 base, and 8 bases had no gene match. Looked up from germline, CDR1 is SGHTA and CDR2 is FQGNSA. The CDR3 is 17 amino acids. The DNA of the CDR3 is TGTGCCAGCAGCTTAGACTGGACTAGCGGGGGGAGGGGCGAGCAGTACTTC. Residues: CASSLDWTSGGRGEQYF.

The chain couples TRBV5-1 to TRBJ1-1; 7 bases are shared with TRBD1. Trimming removed 5 bases from V and 3 bases from J; junction bases left unmatched: 7. The CDR3 runs to 14 residues. The germline gives CDR1 SGHRS, CDR2 YFSETQ. The DNA for the CDR3 is TGCGCCAGCAGGTCAGGGGGAGTCGACACTGAAGCTTTCTTT. Translated: CASRSGGVDTEAFF.

This rearrangement joins TRBV9 to TRBJ2-3, with TRBD2 matching 7 bases. The V segment lost 2 bases and the J segment 2 bases; nucleotides outside the gene matches: 5. CDR3 length: 15 amino acids. CDR1 SGDLS and CDR2 YYNGEE come from the germline V gene. The CDR3 protein is CASSVPGGATDTQYF. The CDR3 coding sequence is TGTGCCAGCAGCGTTCCGGGAGGAGCCACAGATACGCAGTATTTT.

CDR3 residues: CASSLGQNTEAFF. CDR3 DNA sequence: TGTGCCAGCAGCTTAGGGCAGAACACTGAAGCTTTCTTT. This chain uses TRBV7-2 with TRBJ1-1; D is ambiguous. Germline assignment: CDR1 SGHTA and CDR2 FQGNSA. Between the trimmed V and J ends, which lost 1 base and 1 base, there was a span of 4 bases. The CDR3 spans 13 residues.

This clone has just a few counts. V usage is TRBV30 and J usage is TRBJ1-5, with TRBD1 identical over 12 bases. Germline trimming cut 2 bases from V and 7 bases from J; bases unmatched to any gene: 3. The CDR3 runs 14 residues. Looked up from germline, CDR1 is GTSNPN and CDR2 is SVGIG (reference sequence). The CDR3 loop reads CAWSLGTGGQPQHF. DNA for the CDR3: TGTGCCTGGAGTCTGGGGACAGGGGGCCAGCCCCAGCATTTT.